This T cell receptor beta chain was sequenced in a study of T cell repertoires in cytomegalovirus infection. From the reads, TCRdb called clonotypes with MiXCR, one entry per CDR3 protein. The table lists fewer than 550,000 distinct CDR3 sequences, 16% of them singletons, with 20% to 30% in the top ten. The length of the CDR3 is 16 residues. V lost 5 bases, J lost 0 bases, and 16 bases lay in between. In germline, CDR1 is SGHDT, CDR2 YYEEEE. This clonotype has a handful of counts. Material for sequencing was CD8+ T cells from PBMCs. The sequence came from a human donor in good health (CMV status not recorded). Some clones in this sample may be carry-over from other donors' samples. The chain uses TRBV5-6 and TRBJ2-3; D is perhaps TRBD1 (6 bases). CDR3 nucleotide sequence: TGTGCCAGCAGTTTACTACCGGGACAAAGCACAGATACGCAGTATTTT. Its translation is CASSLLPGQSTDTQYF.